The clone carrying this T cell receptor (beta chain) was observed many times. Antigen: not known. A TCRbeta library incorporating unique molecular identifiers was prepared. In TCRdb, the PCR reads were re-called with MiXCR into one record per CDR3 protein. The sample consists of fewer than 700,000 distinct CDR3 sequences, 23% of them appearing once. This specimen belongs to a study of T-cell reconstitution after alpha-beta-depleted transplantation in children. General study findings and limits: As was reported, about two months after transplant, alpha-beta T cells came from several hundred expanded graft clones. The main origin of T-cell counts and diversity one year after transplant was newly produced T cells. In some patients, recipient T cells and intrathymic progenitors surviving conditioning explained high day-60 diversity.

Germline V gene lookup returns CDR1 LNHNV and CDR2 YYDKDF (reference sequence). The CDR3 spans 15 residues. V lost 5 bases to trimming and J lost 5 bases; unmatched junction nucleotides: 8. The TCR sequence derives from a boy under two years old who had a stem cell transplant for acute myeloid leukemia, so the T cells may come from the graft donor. Sample: PBMCs, mostly from graft donor cells, taken 360 days after TCRalphabeta/CD19-depleted stem cell transplant. The rearrangement joins TRBV15 to TRBJ1-4; 7 nucleotides align to TRBD1. CDR3 sequence reads: CATSSGDSLNEKLFF. The CDR3, as DNA: TGTGCCACCAGCTCAGGGGACAGTTTAAATGAAAAACTGTTTTTT.